This passage covers 3 T cell receptor beta chains from one sample sequenced in a study of control samples from healthy donors and cancer patients. Only in-frame clones appear in the TCRdb table, and some are missing; sequencing was by immunoSEQ multiplex PCR. The table records about 120,000 clones, roughly 90% of them present only once. Sample: blood. The receptors here all came from a man in his forties in good health.

The rearrangement uses TRBV6-1 and TRBJ2-7, with 7 bases identical to TRBD1. The CDR3 loop spans 14 amino acids. Germline CDR1 reads MNHNS; CDR2 reads SASEGT. The V segment lost 3 bases and the J segment 3 bases; nucleotides outside the gene matches: 5. This CDR3 is CASSERTGYYEQYF. Here the CDR3 DNA reads TGTGCCAGCAGTGAGAGGACAGGCTACTACGAGCAGTACTTC.

This chain joins TRBV5-1 and TRBJ2-3, with D possibly being TRBD1 or TRBD2 (6 bases each). The CDR3 has 19 residues. The germline CDR1 and CDR2 sequences are SGHRS and YFSETQ. V lost 2 bases, J lost 2 bases, and 24 bases lay in between. CDR3 sequence: CASSFGDTARRGYTDTQYF. CDR3 nucleotides: TGCGCCAGCAGCTTCGGGGACACGGCGCGGCGGGGTTACACAGATACGCAGTATTTT.

This rearrangement joins TRBV15 to TRBJ1-3, with D uncertain. This CDR3 is built from 14 residues. Germline-derived CDR1 and CDR2 are LNHNV and YYDKDF (reference sequence). Trimming shortened V by 5 bases and J by 7 bases, and 15 bases separated the two germline ends. CDR3 DNA: TGTGCCACCAGCCCGGAGAAGGGAAGGAACACCATATATTTT. Translated, it gives CATSPEKGRNTIYF.